The present entry profiles one T cell receptor beta chain with its context. This entry belongs to a study of blood T cell repertoires in COVID-19. Enrolment of Seattle patients took place during active infection, and they were followed longitudinally. Germline V gene sequence: CDR1 SGHTA, CDR2 FQGNSA. This CDR3 is built from 14 residues. V lost 5 bases to trimming and J lost 3 bases; unmatched junction nucleotides: 6. Method: immunoSEQ multiplex PCR; TCRdb's copy keeps in-frame clones and lacks some. The table records approximately 250,000 clones, more than 75% of them present only once. The rearrangement joins TRBV7-2 to TRBJ2-7; 8 nucleotides match TRBD1. The receptor was isolated from a woman in her fifties or sixties with COVID-19, enrolled during active disease. What was sequenced was peripheral blood. The CDR3 spells CASSTWTGSYEQYF. The CDR3 DNA reads TGTGCCAGCAGCACCTGGACAGGGAGCTACGAGCAGTACTTC.